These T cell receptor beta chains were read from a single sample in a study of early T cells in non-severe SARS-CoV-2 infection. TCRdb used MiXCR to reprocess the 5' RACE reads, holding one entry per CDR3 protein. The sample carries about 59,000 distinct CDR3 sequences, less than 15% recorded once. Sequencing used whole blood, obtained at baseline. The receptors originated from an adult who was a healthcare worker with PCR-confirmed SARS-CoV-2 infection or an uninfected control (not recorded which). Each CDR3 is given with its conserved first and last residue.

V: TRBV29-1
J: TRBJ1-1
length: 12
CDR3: CSADWTGVEAFF

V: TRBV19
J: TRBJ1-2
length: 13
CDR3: CASNPGGAYGYTF

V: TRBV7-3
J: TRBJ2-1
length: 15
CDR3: CASSLSSSSYNEQFF

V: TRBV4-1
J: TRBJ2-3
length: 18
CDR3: CASSQGPQDRISADTQYF

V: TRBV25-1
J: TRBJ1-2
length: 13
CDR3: CASSDVHFSGYTF

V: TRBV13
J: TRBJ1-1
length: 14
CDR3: CASSLSQGGTEAFF

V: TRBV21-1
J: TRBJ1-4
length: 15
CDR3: CASSKGCEFNEKLFF

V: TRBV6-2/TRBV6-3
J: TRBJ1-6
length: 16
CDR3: CASSLRGARENSPLHF

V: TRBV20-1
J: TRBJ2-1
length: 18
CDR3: CSASLELADLLRYNEQFF

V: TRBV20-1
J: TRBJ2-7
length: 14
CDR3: CSADVGTGLYEQYF

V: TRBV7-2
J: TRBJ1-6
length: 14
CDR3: CASSLLTVNSPLHF

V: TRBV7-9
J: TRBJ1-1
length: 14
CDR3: CASSGFLSHTEAFF

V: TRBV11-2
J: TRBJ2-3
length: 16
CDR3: CASSLETSTSTDTQYF

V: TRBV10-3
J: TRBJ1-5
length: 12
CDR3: CAIWDYNQPQHF